This TCR beta chain was documented in a study of blood T cells in healthy people across ages. This clonotype was detected ten times or more. Then a second PCR, running roughly 7 to 11 cycles, was carried out with a sample-barcoded 5' primer and a J-beta primer mix. MiXCR, run by TCRdb on the 5' RACE reads, gives a single entry per CDR3 protein. This table has some 850,000 distinct CDR3 sequences, roughly 24% appearing once. Germline loops: CDR1 MGHRA, CDR2 YSYEKL. V shed 3 bases and J 4 bases; nucleotides not matched to a gene: 5. The CDR3 has 15 amino acids. Every sample had a minimum of 6 million PBMCs isolated. The sample was also reused in another study, on T cells of mothers and their children. That work contributes: The people who donated were three healthy Caucasian mothers and their six children.

The TCR was taken from a boy younger than 18 in good health. Input material: blood. The chain links TRBV4-1 to TRBJ2-7, with 11 bases matching TRBD1. The CDR3 nucleotides read TGCGCCAGCAGCCATCCCGGACAGGGGGCGTACGAGCAGTACTTC. This gives the protein CASSHPGQGAYEQYF.